This TCR beta chain derives from a study of T cell changes during pregnancy in multiple sclerosis (dated by TCRdb to 2018 to 2020). Broadly, across the study: Changes in the T cell repertoire over the course of pregnancy were examined in this study in women with multiple sclerosis.

Library preparation was by the immunoSEQ multiplex PCR assay. Not all clones reach the TCRdb copy of this immuneACCESS table, which keeps in-frame sequences only. Checked studies attribute under half of the gap to unresolved V genes and leave the rest unexplained. The sample table holds 70,000 to 85,000 clones, of which approximately 90% were seen once. Approximately 2.5% of the sample is held by the ten biggest clonotypes. About this clone itself: Its antigen remains unidentified. Base qualities are not recorded, but no much larger clone differs from it by a single base.

Including the terminal cysteine and phenylalanine, the CDR3 comprises 14 residues. The retained sequence is limited to the CDR3, 42 bases, with the frame set at the first base. V is pruned by 1 base and J by 3 bases, leaving 1 base of the junction without a gene match. The germline V gene (reference sequence) specifies LNHDA as CDR1 and SQIVND as CDR2. The receptor was isolated from a female donor with multiple sclerosis, enrolled in a pregnancy study. The sequences come from peripheral blood, collected before pregnancy. The V and J segments used are TRBV19 and TRBJ2-7; TRBD1 lines up with 9 middle nucleotides. The nucleotide sequence is TGTGCCAGTAGTATAGGGACAGGGGACTACGAGCAGTACTTC. This yields the protein CASSIGTGDYEQYF.